This passage covers 3 T cell receptor beta chains from one sample sequenced in a study of regulatory T cells in long-lasting Graves disease. Time point specified: persistent/refractory GD, antithyroid drugs over 5 years with positive TRAb. The TCR library used RNA extracted from PBMCs. CDR3 regions were amplified by Arm-PCR using iRepertoire HTBI primers to build TCR beta libraries. TCRdb redid the calling of the multiplex PCR reads with MiXCR, one entry per CDR3 protein. This repertoire shows hundreds of thousands of distinct CDR3 sequences, under 25% found once; its top ten account for about 12%. Sequenced here: peripheral blood mononuclear cells (PBMCs), sampled when the disease was refractory, from a patient treated with antithyroid drugs. Source of these receptors: a female donor with Graves disease.

This clonotype was found many times. The V gene is TRBV28, the J gene TRBJ1-1; TRBD1 might be the D (6 bases). The length of the CDR3 is 13 residues. CDR1 and CDR2 (germline): MDHEN, SYDVKM. The V and J ends lost 2 bases and 5 bases respectively, with 9 bases between them. The CDR3, as DNA: TGTGCCAGCAGTTTACAGGGGTGGACTGAAGCTTTCTTT. Amino acids: CASSLQGWTEAFF.

There are many counts of this clonotype. V is TRBV11-2 and J is TRBJ2-7; D call uncertain. Deletions cut 2 bases from V and 1 base from J, with 9 bases between. The V gene's germline CDR1 is SGHAT and CDR2 FQNNGV. This CDR3 comprises 14 residues. The CDR3 nucleotides read TGTGCCAGCAGCTTAAGGCACGAATCCTACGAGCAGTACTTC. It encodes CASSLRHESYEQYF.

This clonotype was observed a handful of times. This rearrangement joins TRBV19 to TRBJ1-3; D not certain. Deletions cut 6 bases from V and 1 base from J, with 10 bases between. The CDR3 length is 14 residues. Germline CDR1 reads LNHDA; CDR2 reads SQIVND (reference sequence). Written as DNA, the CDR3 is TGTGCCAGTAGGCCGGTATTTTCTGGAAACACCATATATTTT. It codes for CASRPVFSGNTIYF.